One sample yielded the 13 T cell receptor beta chains listed below, sequenced in a study of T-cell reconstitution after alpha-beta-depleted transplantation in children. Using unique molecular identifiers, the investigators prepared the TCRbeta library. TCRdb independently ran MiXCR on the PCR reads; one entry per CDR3 protein. The sample includes hundreds of thousands of distinct CDR3 sequences, under 15% of them seen just once. The sample was PBMCs, taken before TCRalphabeta/CD19-depleted stem cell transplant. These receptors originate from a girl aged 2 to 9 with congenital amegakaryocytic thrombocytopenia, due to receive a stem cell transplant.

Ten or more counts support this clonotype. V is TRBV6-2 or TRBV6-3 and J is TRBJ2-1; 10 bases align to TRBD2. Germline V lookup: CDR1 MNHEY, CDR2 SVGEGT. With 6 bases clipped from V and 8 bases from J, the junction kept 10 bases outside the gene matches. This CDR3 contains 15 residues. The DNA of the CDR3 is TGTGCCAGCAGCTTCAGCGGGAGGGCTCCGGATGAGCAGTTCTTC. It codes for CASSFSGRAPDEQFF.

This clonotype has ten or more counts. J is TRBJ2-2 and V is TRBV5-5; D assignment may be TRBD1 or TRBD2 (6 bases each). V lost 4 bases and J lost 6, with 19 bases in between. CDR3 length: 16 residues. Germline assignment: CDR1 SGHKS and CDR2 YYEKEE (reference sequence). The CDR3 protein is CASSPMGGPLPGELFF. CDR3 bases: TGTGCCAGCAGCCCTATGGGGGGCCCTCTTCCCGGGGAGCTGTTTTTT.

A few counts support this clonotype. This sequence joins TRBV29-1 and TRBJ1-1, with D uncertain. V was clipped by 4 bases and J by 4 bases, with 7 bases between them. The CDR3 has 11 residues. Germline V gene sequence: CDR1 SQVTM, CDR2 ANQGSEA. The CDR3 region has the DNA TGCAGCGTTGGGGCAGCCACTGAAGCTTTCTTT. Translation gives CSVGAATEAFF.

The V and J genes are TRBV6-1 and TRBJ2-7; D not certain. Germline CDR1 reads MNHNS; CDR2 reads SASEGT. This CDR3 is 14 amino acids long. Trimming cost V 0 bases and J 1 base, with 7 bases left between them. CDR3: CASSEAARSYEQYF. In nucleotides, the CDR3 is TGTGCCAGCAGTGAAGCGGCTAGATCCTACGAGCAGTACTTC.

This clonotype was seen only a few times. The gene calls are TRBV7-6 and TRBJ2-7; 7 bases agree with TRBD1. CDR1 is SGHVS, CDR2 FNYEAQ, per germline. The CDR3 loop spans 15 amino acids. The J segment lost 1 base and the V segment lost 4 bases, leaving 7 bases of the junction unmatched. CDR3 DNA sequence: TGTGCCAGCAGCTCTGGGTGGGACAGTTCCTACGAGCAGTACTTC. As protein: CASSSGWDSSYEQYF. The full variable domain, in which reference TRBV7-6 and TRBJ2-7 provide the parts outside the CDR3, is GAGVSQSPRYKVTKRGQDVALRCDPISGHVSLYWYRQALGQGPEFLTYFNYEAQQDKSGLPNDRFSAERPEGSISTLTIQRTEQRDSAMYRCASSSGWDSSYEQYFGPGTRLTVT.

This clonotype was picked up many times. V and J are TRBV29-1 and TRBJ2-3; D is unclear. CDR1 is SQVTM and CDR2 is ANQGSEA in the germline V gene. The V end was cut by 6 bases, the J end by 5 bases, with 18 bases between. CDR3 size: 14 residues. In nucleotides, the CDR3 is TGCAGCGTACCGGCCTTAAGTACGGTAGATACGCAGTATTTT. Encoded protein: CSVPALSTVDTQYF.

The table lists this clonotype with many counts. This chain links TRBV5-1 with TRBJ2-7; 7 nucleotides match TRBD1. V gave up 4 bases and J gave up 4 bases; unmatched junction bases: 11. CDR3 size: 15 residues. Germline CDR1 reads SGHRS; CDR2 reads YFSETQ. The CDR3 loop is CASSGRQGDGYEQYF. In DNA form, the CDR3 reads TGCGCCAGCAGCGGAAGACAGGGCGATGGGTACGAGCAGTACTTC.

This clonotype has a count of ten or more. This chain's CDR3 is CSVEDREGAVEQYF. CDR3 DNA: TGCAGCGTTGAAGATCGTGAGGGGGCTGTCGAGCAGTACTTC. The rearrangement uses TRBV29-1 and TRBJ2-7; 7 positions match TRBD1. Germline CDR1 and CDR2: SQVTM and ANQGSEA. V gave up 0 bases and J gave up 6 bases; unmatched junction bases: 8. This CDR3 region has 14 residues.

This clonotype was observed at least ten times. The chain combines TRBV12-3 or TRBV12-4 with TRBJ2-2, with 8 bases fitting TRBD2. J was trimmed by 3 bases and V by 4 bases; bases with no gene match: 4. This CDR3 is 15 amino acids long. DNA for the CDR3: TGTGCCAGCAGTTCTCTAGCGGGCTACACCGGGGAGCTGTTTTTT. Its translation is CASSSLAGYTGELFF.

For this clonotype: A much larger clone sits a single nucleotide away, making a read error possible. J is TRBJ2-7 and V is TRBV10-3; TRBD1 matches 10 bases. The germline gives CDR1 ENHRY, CDR2 SYGVKD. There are 16 residues in the CDR3. The CDR3 DNA reads as TGTGCCACCAGTGAGAGGGCCGGGACAGGGGCACTCGGGCAGTACTTC. Translating it yields CATSERAGTGALGQYF.

Concerning this clonotype: This may come from a read error, since a much larger clone is one base off. The chain is built from TRBV10-3 and TRBJ2-3; no clear D gene. The CDR3 has 15 amino acids. Germline CDR1 is ENHRY and CDR2 is SYGVKD. V lost 7 bases to trimming and J lost 5 bases, with 19 bases between them. The CDR3 nucleotides read TGTGCCATCACCGACGGCCAAAATCTTAAAGATACGCAGTATTTT. This gives the protein CAITDGQNLKDTQYF.

This clonotype was found many times. The genes are TRBV6-1 and TRBJ2-1; D uncertain. CDR3 length: 13 residues. Germline values: CDR1 MNHNS, CDR2 SASEGT. The V end lost 3 bases, the J end lost 3 bases, and 6 bases lay between the germline ends. CDR3 region: CASSEGFYNEQFF. The CDR3 coding sequence is TGTGCCAGCAGTGAGGGCTTCTACAATGAGCAGTTCTTC.

In its sample, this clonotype was seen many times. The chain couples TRBV5-1 to TRBJ2-7; unclear D gene. The CDR3 contains 12 residues. Germline-derived CDR1 and CDR2 are SGHRS and YFSETQ. Deletions cut 4 bases from V and 3 bases from J, with 8 bases between. The CDR3 DNA is TGCGCCAGCAGCATTGGTGGCTACGAGCAGTACTTC. Encoded protein: CASSIGGYEQYF.